This T cell receptor beta chain was identified in a study of cytomegalovirus exposure and HLA in healthy donors. Study-wide points: In an earlier analysis, about 87% or about 30%: the productive usage of most TCR beta V segments. Most subjects' HLA-A and HLA-B alleles were reportedly predicted from TCR beta sequences. The authors enumerated roughly 180 TCR beta chains as linked to cytomegalovirus.

This clone was recorded a few times. The target antigen is unknown. Nominally healthy donors were sampled, though unrecorded immune exposures were likely. In the PCR, 60 Vbeta and 13 Jbeta primers were used. TCRdb's table, derived via immunoSEQ multiplex PCR, lists solely in-frame clones and lacks some. This sample has about 170,000 clones, with over 70% found just once. The CDR3 is made up of 12 amino acids. CDR1 and CDR2 (germline): SGHTA, FQGNSA. With 4 bases removed from V and 5 bases from J, the gap between germline ends came to 9 bases. The sequenced sample consisted of PBMCs. This TCR derives from a female donor in good health and CMV-seronegative. The chain links TRBV7-2 to TRBJ2-7; D may be TRBD1 (6 bases). This chain's CDR3 is CASSSRQDEQYF. Here the CDR3 DNA reads TGTGCCAGCAGCTCCCGACAGGACGAGCAGTACTTC.